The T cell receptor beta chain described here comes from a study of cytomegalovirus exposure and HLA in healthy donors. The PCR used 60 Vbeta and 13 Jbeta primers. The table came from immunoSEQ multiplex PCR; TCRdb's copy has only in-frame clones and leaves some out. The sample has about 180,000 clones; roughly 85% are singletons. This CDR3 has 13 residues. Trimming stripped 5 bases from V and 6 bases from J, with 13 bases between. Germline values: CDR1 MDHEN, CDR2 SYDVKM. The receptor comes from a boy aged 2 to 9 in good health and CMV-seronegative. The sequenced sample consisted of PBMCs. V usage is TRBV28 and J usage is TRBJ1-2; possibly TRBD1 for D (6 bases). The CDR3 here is CASSHGQKNGYTF. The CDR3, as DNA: TGTGCCAGCAGTCACGGACAGAAGAATGGCTACACCTTC.